These 5 T cell receptor beta chains originate from one sample sequenced in a study of OX40 agonist ivuxolimab in advanced cancers. Using immunoSEQ multiplex PCR, the repertoire was profiled, and TCRdb retains in-frame clones only, with some absent. The data contain about 40,000 clones, 85% to 90% of them seen just once; the ten biggest clones take up about 2.4%. The sequenced sample was CD4+ or CD8+ T cells sorted from blood, obtained in a trial of the OX40 agonist ivuxolimab. The receptors originated from an adult with an advanced solid tumor such as melanoma, head and neck, liver or kidney cancer.

The chain links TRBV5-1 to TRBJ2-7; D is undetermined. V was shortened by 0 bases and J by 1 base, with 8 bases between the two germline ends. This CDR3 is 14 amino acids long. Germline loops: CDR1 SGHRS, CDR2 YFSETQ. CDR3 region: CASSLAVRSYEQYF. The CDR3 DNA reads TGCGCCAGCAGCTTGGCAGTGAGGTCCTACGAGCAGTACTTC.

The chain couples TRBV15 to TRBJ2-3; TRBD2 aligns across 15 bases. CDR3 length: 16 amino acids. Trimming took 3 bases from V and 6 from J; bases not matched to a gene: 4. Germline CDR1 is LNHNV and CDR2 is YYDKDF (reference sequence). CDR3 nucleotides: TGTGCCACCAGCAGTGGACTAGCGGGGGGGCGGGATACGCAGTATTTT. Its protein is CATSSGLAGGRDTQYF.

The chain links TRBV7-6 to TRBJ2-7; D might be TRBD1 (6 bases). Trimming took 4 bases from V and 5 from J, leaving 9 bases between them. This CDR3 comprises 12 residues. CDR1 is SGHVS and CDR2 is FNYEAQ in the germline V gene. The CDR3 nucleotides are TGTGCCAGCAGCTCGACAGGTGACGAGCAGTACTTC. Protein: CASSSTGDEQYF. The entire variable domain, with the rest obtained from reference TRBV7-6 and TRBJ2-7, is as follows: GAGVSQSPRYKVTKRGQDVALRCDPISGHVSLYWYRQALGQGPEFLTYFNYEAQQDKSGLPNDRFSAERPEGSISTLTIQRTEQRDSAMYRCASSSTGDEQYFGPGTRLTVT.

This chain links TRBV4-2 with TRBJ2-3; 11 bases agree with TRBD2. Germline CDR1 and CDR2: LGHNA and YNFKEQ. This CDR3 comprises 16 residues. Germline trimming cut 2 bases from V and 2 bases from J; bases unmatched to any gene: 3. The chain's CDR3 is CASSQRLAGNTDTQYF. As DNA, the CDR3 is TGTGCCAGCAGCCAAAGACTAGCGGGGAACACAGATACGCAGTATTTT.

V gene TRBV7-3 combines with J gene TRBJ2-2; D is ambiguous. CDR3 length: 14 amino acids. Per the germline V gene, CDR1 is SGHTA and CDR2 is FQGTGA. The V gene lost 2 bases and the J gene lost 5 bases, with 9 bases spanning the gap. The CDR3 here is CASSLPGVTGELFF. DNA of the CDR3: TGTGCCAGCAGCTTACCCGGTGTGACCGGGGAGCTGTTTTTT.